A selection of T cell receptor beta chains follows, all from one sample in a study of blood T cell repertoires in COVID-19. The repertoire was sequenced with immunoSEQ multiplex PCR; TCRdb's copy has only in-frame clones and lacks some. The sample holds over 250,000 clones, 75% to 95% seen once. The sequenced sample was PBMCs or T cells enriched from blood (not recorded which). These receptors came from a woman aged 25 to 39 who had recovered from COVID-19. Each CDR3 is given with its conserved first and last residue. D genes are given only for firm matches. The size of a clone is reported for some rows only, either as once, few or many, or as a class for expanded clones.

d_call,v_call,cdr3_length,j_call,clone_size,cdr3_nt,cdr3_aa
.,TRBV28,13,TRBJ1-2,.,TGTGCCAGCACCGCGGCAGATCACTATGGCTACACCTTC,CASTAADHYGYTF
.,TRBV12-3/TRBV12-4,13,TRBJ1-2,.,TGTGCCAGCAGTTCGGACACGGTACGTGGCTACACCTTC,CASSSDTVRGYTF
.,TRBV10-2,16,TRBJ2-1,few,TGCGCCAGCAAGGCACAGGTGAGCGTCCCTTACAATGAGCAGTTCTTC,CASKAQVSVPYNEQFF
TRBD1,TRBV5-6,14,TRBJ2-7,.,TGTGCCAGCAGCTGGACAGGGGGAAGCGACGAGCAGTACTTC,CASSWTGGSDEQYF
TRBD2,TRBV30,16,TRBJ2-3,.,TGTGCCTGGAGCCACGGACTAGTGACTAGCACAGATACGCAGTATTTT,CAWSHGLVTSTDTQYF
TRBD1,TRBV28,14,TRBJ1-5,.,TGTGCCAGCACCACGGGACAGGGGAATCAGCCCCAGCATTTT,CASTTGQGNQPQHF
.,TRBV19,12,TRBJ2-7,.,TGTGCCAGTAGTTCGGGAACCTACGAGCAGTACTTC,CASSSGTYEQYF
.,TRBV10-3,14,TRBJ1-3,.,TGTGCCATCAGACCCGACAAATCCGGAAACACCATATATTTT,CAIRPDKSGNTIYF
.,TRBV29-1,13,TRBJ1-1,.,TGCAGCGTTGCAAAGGGGTTGAACACTGAAGCTTTCTTT,CSVAKGLNTEAFF
TRBD2,TRBV4-3,15,TRBJ2-7,.,TGCGCCAGCAGCCCCCTAGCGGGAGGGTCCTACGAGCAGTACTTC,CASSPLAGGSYEQYF
.,TRBV5-5,17,TRBJ2-1,.,TGTGCCAGCAGCTTGGTTTCGGACATTCGGCTTAATGATGAGCAGTTCTTC,CASSLVSDIRLNDEQFF
.,TRBV9,14,TRBJ2-1,.,TGTGCCAGCAGCGTAGGGGCTGGGTACAATGAGCAGTTCTTC,CASSVGAGYNEQFF
.,TRBV14,14,TRBJ1-1,.,TGTGCCAGCAGCCGTGGTGTAATGGGTGGCGGGGCTTTCTTT,CASSRGVMGGGAFF
TRBD1,TRBV6-5,14,TRBJ1-2,.,TGTGCCAGCAGCCTCGGGACAGCTACCTATGGCTACACCTTC,CASSLGTATYGYTF
TRBD2,TRBV4-2,18,TRBJ2-3,.,TGTGCCAGCAGCCAAGGGATTAGACTAGCGGGAGACCCAGATACGCAGTATTTT,CASSQGIRLAGDPDTQYF
.,TRBV4-3,17,TRBJ2-7,few,TGCGCCAGCAGCCAAGGGGATCCCCGGAACAGGGCCTACGAGCAGTACTTC,CASSQGDPRNRAYEQYF
.,TRBV28,15,TRBJ1-5,.,TGTGCCAGCAGTTTAAATGTAGGGGACAATCAGCCCCAGCATTTT,CASSLNVGDNQPQHF
TRBD2,TRBV7-2,14,TRBJ2-1,few,TGTGCCAGCAGCCCCCCTAGCGGGAGGGGTGAGCAGTTCTTC,CASSPPSGRGEQFF
.,TRBV7-3,13,TRBJ2-5,.,TGTGCCAGCAGTCCCGGTCGTTCGGAGACCCAGTACTTC,CASSPGRSETQYF
.,TRBV7-2,17,TRBJ1-5,.,TGTGCCAGCAGCCTGACCATCCCAGGGGCGCCCGTGGAGCCCCAGCATTTT,CASSLTIPGAPVEPQHF
TRBD2,TRBV5-6,16,TRBJ2-7,.,TGTGCCAGCAGCCCGGGACTAGCGGGAGGTTCCTACGAGCAGTACTTC,CASSPGLAGGSYEQYF
TRBD2,TRBV3-1/TRBV3-2,16,TRBJ2-1,.,TGTGCCAGCAGCCAAGGGGGACTAGCGGCCTACAATGAGCAGTTCTTC,CASSQGGLAAYNEQFF
.,TRBV27,13,TRBJ1-6,.,TGTGCCAGCAAATGGCAGGGAGGCTCACCCCTCCACTTT,CASKWQGGSPLHF
TRBD1,TRBV27,17,TRBJ2-6,.,TGTGCCAGCAGTTTATCGGTAACAGGGGCTGGGGCCAACGTCCTGACTTTC,CASSLSVTGAGANVLTF
.,TRBV13,12,TRBJ1-6,once,TGTGCCAGCAGCTCCTTCGGGTCACCCCTCCACTTT,CASSSFGSPLHF
.,TRBV7-3,15,TRBJ1-5,few,TGTGCCAGCAGCTTAGGAGAAAATAGCAATCAGCCCCAGCATTTT,CASSLGENSNQPQHF
.,TRBV28,13,TRBJ1-2,.,TGTGCCAGCAGTTTAAATCCGTTCTATGGCTACACCTTC,CASSLNPFYGYTF